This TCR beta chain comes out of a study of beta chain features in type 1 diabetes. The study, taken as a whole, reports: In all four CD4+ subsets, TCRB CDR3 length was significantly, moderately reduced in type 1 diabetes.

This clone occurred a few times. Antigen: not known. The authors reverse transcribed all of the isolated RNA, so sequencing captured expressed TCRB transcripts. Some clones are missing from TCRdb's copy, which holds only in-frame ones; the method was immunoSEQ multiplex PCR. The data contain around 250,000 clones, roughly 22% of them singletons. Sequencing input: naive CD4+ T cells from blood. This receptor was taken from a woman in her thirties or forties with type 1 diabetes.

CDR3 sequence: CSVEDRGGTEAFF. The CDR3 bases are TGCAGCGTTGAAGACAGGGGCGGTACTGAAGCTTTCTTT. V is TRBV29-1 and J is TRBJ1-1, with a tentative D call TRBD1 (6 bases). The CDR3 runs 13 residues. CDR1 and CDR2 from the germline V gene are SQVTM and ANQGSEA. V shed 0 bases and J shed 5 bases, with 10 bases lying between them.